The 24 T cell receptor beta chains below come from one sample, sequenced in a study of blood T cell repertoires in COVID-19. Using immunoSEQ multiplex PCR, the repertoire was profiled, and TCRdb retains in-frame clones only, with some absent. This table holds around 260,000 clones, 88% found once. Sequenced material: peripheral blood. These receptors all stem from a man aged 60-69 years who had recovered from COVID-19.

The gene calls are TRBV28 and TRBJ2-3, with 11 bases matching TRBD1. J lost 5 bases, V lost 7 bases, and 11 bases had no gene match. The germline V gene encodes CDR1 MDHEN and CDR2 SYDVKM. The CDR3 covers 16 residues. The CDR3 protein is CASNPGVGQGEDTQYF. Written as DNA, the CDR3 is TGTGCCAGCAACCCAGGGGTGGGACAGGGGGAAGATACGCAGTATTTT.

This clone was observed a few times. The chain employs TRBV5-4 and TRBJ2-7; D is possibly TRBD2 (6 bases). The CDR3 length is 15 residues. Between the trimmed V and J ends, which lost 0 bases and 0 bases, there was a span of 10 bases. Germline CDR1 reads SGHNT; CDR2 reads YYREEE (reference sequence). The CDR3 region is CASSLALGGSYEQYF. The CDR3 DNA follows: TGTGCCAGCAGCTTGGCGTTGGGGGGCTCCTACGAGCAGTACTTC.

DNA of the CDR3: TGTGCCAGCAGCGCGCTACAGGGGGCGGGGGAGACCCAGTACTTC. This gives the protein CASSALQGAGETQYF. The chain combines TRBV11-1 with TRBJ2-5; 9 bases are shared with TRBD1. V dropped 5 bases and J dropped 5; count of bases not matched to a gene: 9. The germline CDR1 and CDR2 sequences are SGHAT and FQDESV (reference sequence). The CDR3 extends over 15 amino acids.

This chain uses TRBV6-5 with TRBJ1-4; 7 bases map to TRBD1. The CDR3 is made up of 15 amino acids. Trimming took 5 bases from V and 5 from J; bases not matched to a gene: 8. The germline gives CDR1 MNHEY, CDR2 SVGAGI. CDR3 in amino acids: CASSRAPGQNEKLFF. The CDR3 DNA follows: TGTGCCAGCAGTCGAGCTCCGGGACAGAATGAAAAACTGTTTTTT.

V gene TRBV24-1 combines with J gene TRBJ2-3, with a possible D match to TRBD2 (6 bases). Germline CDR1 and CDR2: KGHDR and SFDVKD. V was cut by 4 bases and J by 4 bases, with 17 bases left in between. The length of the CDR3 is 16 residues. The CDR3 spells CATSDARGLGPDTQYF. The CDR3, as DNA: TGTGCCACCAGTGACGCGCGGGGTCTCGGCCCAGATACGCAGTATTTT.

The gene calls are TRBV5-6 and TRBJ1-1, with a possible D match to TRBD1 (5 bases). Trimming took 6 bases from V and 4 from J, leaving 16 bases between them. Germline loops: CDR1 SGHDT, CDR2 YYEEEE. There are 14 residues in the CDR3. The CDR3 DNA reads TGTGCCAGCATCTTTGGGGGGATGGGCACTGAAGCTTTCTTT. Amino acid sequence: CASIFGGMGTEAFF.

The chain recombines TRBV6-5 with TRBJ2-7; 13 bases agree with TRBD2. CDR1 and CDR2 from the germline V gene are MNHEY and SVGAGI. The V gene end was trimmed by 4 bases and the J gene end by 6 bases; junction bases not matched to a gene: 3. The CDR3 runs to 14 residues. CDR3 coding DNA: TGTGCCAGCAGTTTACTAGCGGGGGGGCGCGAGCAGTACTTC. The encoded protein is CASSLLAGGREQYF.

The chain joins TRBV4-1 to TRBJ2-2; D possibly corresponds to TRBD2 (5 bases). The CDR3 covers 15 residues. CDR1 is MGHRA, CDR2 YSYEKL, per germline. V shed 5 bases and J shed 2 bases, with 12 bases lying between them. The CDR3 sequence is CASSYGLGNTGELFF. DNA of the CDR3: TGCGCCAGCAGCTACGGACTGGGTAACACCGGGGAGCTGTTTTTT.

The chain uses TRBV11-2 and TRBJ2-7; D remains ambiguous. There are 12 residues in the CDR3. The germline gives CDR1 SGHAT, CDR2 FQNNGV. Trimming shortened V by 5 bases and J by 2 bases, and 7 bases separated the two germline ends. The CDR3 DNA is TGTGCCAGCAGCCCTGGGCCCTACGAGCAGTACTTC. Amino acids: CASSPGPYEQYF.

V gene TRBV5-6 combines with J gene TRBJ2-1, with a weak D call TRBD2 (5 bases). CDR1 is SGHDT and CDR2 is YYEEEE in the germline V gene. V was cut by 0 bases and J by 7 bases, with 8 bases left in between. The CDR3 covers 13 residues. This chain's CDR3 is CASSLAGVNEQFF. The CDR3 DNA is TGTGCCAGCAGCTTGGCCGGGGTGAATGAGCAGTTCTTC.

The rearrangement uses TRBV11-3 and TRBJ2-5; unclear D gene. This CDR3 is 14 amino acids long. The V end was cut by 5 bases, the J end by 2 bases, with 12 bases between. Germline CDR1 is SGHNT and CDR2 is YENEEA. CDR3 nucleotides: TGTGCCAGCAGCCCAGATGGCCCACAAGAGACCCAGTACTTC. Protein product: CASSPDGPQETQYF.

In nucleotides, the CDR3 is TGTGCCAGCAGCTTGGCCCTTGGGGAGCTGTTTTTT. It codes for CASSLALGELFF. V gene TRBV5-4 combines with J gene TRBJ2-2; D gene unclear. The CDR3 has 12 residues. Trimming took off 0 bases at V and 8 bases at J, with 5 bases between the two ends. CDR1 and CDR2 from the germline V gene are SGHNT and YYREEE (reference sequence).

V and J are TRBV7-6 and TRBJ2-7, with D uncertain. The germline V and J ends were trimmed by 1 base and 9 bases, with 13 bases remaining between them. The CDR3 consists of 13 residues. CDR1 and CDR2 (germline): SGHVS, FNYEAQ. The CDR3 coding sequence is TGTGCCAGCAGCTTAGGGTCCAGATCCTGGCAGTACTTC. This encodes CASSLGSRSWQYF.

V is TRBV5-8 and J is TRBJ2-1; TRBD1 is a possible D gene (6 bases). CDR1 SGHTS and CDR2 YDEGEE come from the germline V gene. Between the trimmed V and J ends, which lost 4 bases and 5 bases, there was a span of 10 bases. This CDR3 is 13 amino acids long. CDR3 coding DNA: TGTGCCAGCAGCGGGGACACCAACAATGAGCAGTTCTTC. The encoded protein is CASSGDTNNEQFF.

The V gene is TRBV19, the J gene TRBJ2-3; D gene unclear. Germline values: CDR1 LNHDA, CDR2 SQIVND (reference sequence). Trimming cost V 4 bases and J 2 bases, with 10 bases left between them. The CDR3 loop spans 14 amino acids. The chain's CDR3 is CASSRRVLTDTQYF. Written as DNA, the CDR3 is TGTGCCAGTAGTAGACGGGTACTCACAGATACGCAGTATTTT.

Here the CDR3 DNA reads TGTGCCAGCAGCTTAGGGACTAACCCTTCCACCGGGGAGCTGTTTTTT. This translates into CASSLGTNPSTGELFF. The gene calls are TRBV11-3 and TRBJ2-2; perhaps TRBD2 as D (6 bases). The CDR3 is 16 residues long. V was clipped by 1 base and J by 4 bases, with 13 bases between them. Germline V CDR1 and CDR2: SGHNT, YENEEA.

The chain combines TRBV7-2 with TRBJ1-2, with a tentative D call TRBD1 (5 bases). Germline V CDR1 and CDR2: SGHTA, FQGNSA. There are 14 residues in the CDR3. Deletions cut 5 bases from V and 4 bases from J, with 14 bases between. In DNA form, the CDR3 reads TGTGCCAGCAGCCATGGACAAGGCCTCTATGGCTACACCTTC. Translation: CASSHGQGLYGYTF.

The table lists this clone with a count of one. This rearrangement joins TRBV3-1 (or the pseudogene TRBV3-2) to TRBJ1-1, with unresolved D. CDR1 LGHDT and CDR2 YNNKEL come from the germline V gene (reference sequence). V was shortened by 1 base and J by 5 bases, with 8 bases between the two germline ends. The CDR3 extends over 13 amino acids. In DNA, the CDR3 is TGTGCCAGCAGCCAAGGAGAAAAAACTGAAGCTTTCTTT. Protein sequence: CASSQGEKTEAFF.

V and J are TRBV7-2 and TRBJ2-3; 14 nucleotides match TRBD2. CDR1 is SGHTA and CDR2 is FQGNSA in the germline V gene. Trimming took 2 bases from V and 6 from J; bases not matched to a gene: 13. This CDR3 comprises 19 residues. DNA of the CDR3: TGTGCCAGCAGCTTAAAGCCCCGACTAGCGGGGGGGGTTACGGATACGCAGTATTTT. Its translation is CASSLKPRLAGGVTDTQYF. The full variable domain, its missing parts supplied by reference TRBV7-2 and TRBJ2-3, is GAGVSQSPSNKVTEKGKDVELRCDPISGHTALYWYRQSLGQGLEFLIYFQGNSAPDKSGLPSDRFSAERTGGSVSTLTIQRTQQEDSAVYLCASSLKPRLAGGVTDTQYFGPGTRLTVL.

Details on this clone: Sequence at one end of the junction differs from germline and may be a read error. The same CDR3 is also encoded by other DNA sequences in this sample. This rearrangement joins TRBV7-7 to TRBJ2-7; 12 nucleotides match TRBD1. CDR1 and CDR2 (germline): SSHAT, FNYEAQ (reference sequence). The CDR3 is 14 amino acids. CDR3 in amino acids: CASSLGQGAYEQYF. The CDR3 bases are TGTGCTAGCAGCTTGGGACAGGGGGCTTACGAGCAGTACTTC.

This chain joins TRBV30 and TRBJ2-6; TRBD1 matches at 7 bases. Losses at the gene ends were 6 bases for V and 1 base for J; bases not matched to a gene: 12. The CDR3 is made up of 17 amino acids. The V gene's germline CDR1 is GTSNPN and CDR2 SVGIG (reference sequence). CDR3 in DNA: TGTGCCTGTCATTGGACAGGTCTTAGTTCTGGGGCCAACGTCCTGACTTTC. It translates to CACHWTGLSSGANVLTF.

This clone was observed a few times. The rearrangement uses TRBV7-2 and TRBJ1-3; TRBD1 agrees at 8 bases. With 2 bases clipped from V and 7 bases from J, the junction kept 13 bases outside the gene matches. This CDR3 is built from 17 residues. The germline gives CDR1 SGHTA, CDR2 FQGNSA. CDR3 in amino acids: CASSLWGQGAGGNTIYF. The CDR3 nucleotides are TGTGCCAGCAGCTTATGGGGTCAGGGGGCAGGGGGTAACACCATATATTTT.

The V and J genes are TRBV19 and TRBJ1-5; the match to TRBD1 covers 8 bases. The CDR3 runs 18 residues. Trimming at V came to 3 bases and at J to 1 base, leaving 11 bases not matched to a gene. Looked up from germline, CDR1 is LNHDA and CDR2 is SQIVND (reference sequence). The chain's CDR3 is CASSIPRSTGVSNQPQHF. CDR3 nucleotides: TGTGCCAGTAGTATCCCCCGATCGACAGGGGTGAGCAATCAGCCCCAGCATTTT.

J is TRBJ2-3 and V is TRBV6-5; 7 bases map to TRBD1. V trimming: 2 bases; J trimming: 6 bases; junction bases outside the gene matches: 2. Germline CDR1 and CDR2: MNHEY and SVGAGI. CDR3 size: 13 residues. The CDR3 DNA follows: TGTGCCAGCAGTTACAGGGGGCGGGATACGCAGTATTTT. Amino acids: CASSYRGRDTQYF.